The present TCR beta chain was sequenced within a study of cytomegalovirus exposure and HLA in healthy donors. The V gene's germline CDR1 is LNHDA and CDR2 SQIVND (reference sequence). This CDR3 spans 15 amino acids. The trim removed 1 base at V and 10 bases at J, leaving 7 bases unmatched. Researchers ran the PCR with 60 Vbeta and 13 Jbeta primers. In the authors' methods: Approximately 9.9 million of 80 million or so unique TCR beta chains were shared, per a later count. Method: immunoSEQ multiplex PCR; TCRdb's copy keeps in-frame clones and lacks some. The D gene and trimming were derived from the DNA, and the V and J assignments and clone size from that table. The table lists around 250,000 clones, around 90% of them singletons. Study-level points and caveats: Immune exposure data for these donors was limited to CMV serostatus. Investigators reported more than 150 TCR beta chains as tied to cytomegalovirus.

Concerning this clone itself: Its antigen remains unknown.

The sequencing sample was made of PBMCs. The J gene is TRBJ1-5, the V gene TRBV19; 10 bases align to TRBD1. This TCR derives from a girl aged 2 to 9 in good health and CMV-seronegative. CDR3 coding DNA: TGTGCCAGTAGTATAGGGGGGGACAGGGGCGTCCCCCAGCATTTT. Translated, it gives CASSIGGDRGVPQHF.